The 13 T cell receptor beta chains listed next were all sequenced from one sample in a study of blood T cells in healthy people across ages. For the second PCR, which ran for about 7 to 12 cycles, a sample-barcoded 5' primer and a J-beta primer mix were used. One entry per CDR3 protein results from TCRdb running MiXCR on the 5' RACE reads. The sample gives 550,000 to 800,000 distinct CDR3 sequences, about 32% of which show up once; 15% is in the top ten. The sample comprised blood. The receptor source for this set is a woman of 80 years or more in good health.

This clonotype appeared many times. V and J are TRBV5-1 and TRBJ2-3; the D gene could be TRBD1 or TRBD2 (6 bases each). Trimming took off 4 bases at V and 2 bases at J, with 17 bases between the two ends. Germline assignment: CDR1 SGHRS and CDR2 YFSETQ. The CDR3 is 16 amino acids. The CDR3 is CASSRRGVGATDTQYF. The DNA for the CDR3 is TGCGCCAGCAGCCGGAGGGGGGTAGGGGCCACAGATACGCAGTATTTT. The full variable domain, in which reference TRBV5-1 and TRBJ2-3 provide the parts outside the CDR3, is KAGVTQTPRYLIKTRGQQVTLSCSPISGHRSVSWYQQTPGQGLQFLFEYFSETQRNKGNFPGRFSGRQFSNSRSEMNVSTLELGDSALYLCASSRRGVGATDTQYFGPGTRLTVL.

The chain combines TRBV5-1 with TRBJ2-5; 8 bases fit TRBD1. CDR3 length: 15 residues. Germline assignment: CDR1 SGHRS and CDR2 YFSETQ. The V segment lost 4 bases and the J segment 1 base; nucleotides outside the gene matches: 6. In nucleotides, the CDR3 is TGCGCCAGCAGCCCGGACAGGGTCACCCAAGAGACCCAGTACTTC. Its translation is CASSPDRVTQETQYF. The complete variable domain, with remaining parts taken from reference TRBV5-1 and TRBJ2-5, reads KAGVTQTPRYLIKTRGQQVTLSCSPISGHRSVSWYQQTPGQGLQFLFEYFSETQRNKGNFPGRFSGRQFSNSRSEMNVSTLELGDSALYLCASSPDRVTQETQYFGPGTRLLVL.

This chain joins TRBV7-9 and TRBJ2-1; D not resolved. The CDR3 consists of 12 residues. Looked up from germline, CDR1 is SEHNR and CDR2 is FQNEAQ (reference sequence). V lost 1 base to trimming and J lost 10 bases, with 8 bases between them. The CDR3 sequence: CASSLGVPEQFF. The CDR3 region has the DNA TGTGCCAGCAGCTTAGGCGTACCCGAGCAGTTCTTC.

This clonotype came up many times. The rearrangement joins TRBV11-2 to TRBJ1-1; D gene unclear. V gave up 5 bases and J gave up 0 bases, with 10 bases separating them. The CDR3 totals 14 residues. Looked up from germline, CDR1 is SGHAT and CDR2 is FQNNGV. The CDR3 nucleotides are TGTGCCAGCAGCGCAGGAATTATGAACACTGAAGCTTTCTTT. It codes for CASSAGIMNTEAFF.

This clonotype was found many times. CDR3 nucleotides: TGCGCCAGCAGCTTACTAACAGGGGATTACAATGAGCAGTTCTTC. This encodes CASSLLTGDYNEQFF. This sequence joins TRBV5-1 and TRBJ2-1; 7 positions agree with TRBD1. CDR1 SGHRS and CDR2 YFSETQ come from the germline V gene. Losses at the gene ends were 2 bases for V and 4 bases for J; bases not matched to a gene: 6. The CDR3 sequence is 15 residues long.

The chain employs TRBV20-1 and TRBJ2-7, with TRBD1 matching 7 bases. Per the germline V gene, CDR1 is DFQATT and CDR2 is SNEGSKA (reference sequence). The V and J ends lost 6 bases and 4 bases, in that order; junction bases with no gene match: 9. The CDR3 loop spans 13 amino acids. The CDR3 coding sequence is TGCAGTGCGTTCGACAGGGCCTTGTACGAGCAGTACTTC. It is translated as CSAFDRALYEQYF.

This clonotype came up many times. This rearrangement joins TRBV29-1 to TRBJ2-7; TRBD1 matches 7 bases. Looked up from germline, CDR1 is SQVTM and CDR2 is ANQGSEA. This CDR3 spans 13 amino acids. V gave up 6 bases and J gave up 3 bases; unmatched junction bases: 8. The CDR3 DNA reads TGCAGCGTGACGACAGGGACCGTCTACGAGCAGTACTTC. Amino acids: CSVTTGTVYEQYF.

This clonotype was detected a few times. The V and J genes are TRBV10-3 and TRBJ1-1, with 7 bases lining up with TRBD1. The germline V gene encodes CDR1 ENHRY and CDR2 SYGVKD. Trimming took 2 bases from V and 6 from J; bases not matched to a gene: 6. CDR3 length equals 14 residues. The CDR3 region is CAISELRDRAEAFF. CDR3 bases: TGTGCCATCAGTGAGCTAAGGGACAGAGCTGAAGCTTTCTTT.

This clonotype was counted between two and nine times. The V call is TRBV24-1, the J call TRBJ1-5; D call uncertain. The CDR3 is 14 amino acids. Germline-derived CDR1 and CDR2 are KGHDR and SFDVKD. Trimming cost V 9 bases and J 4 bases, with 15 bases left between them. This CDR3 is CATSQSSENQPQHF. In DNA form, the CDR3 reads TGTGCCACCTCCCAGTCGTCTGAGAATCAGCCCCAGCATTTT.

V and J are TRBV4-3 and TRBJ2-7; 10 bases fit TRBD2. CDR3 length: 18 residues. Trimming at V came to 3 bases and at J to 2 bases, leaving 13 bases not matched to a gene. Germline V gene lookup returns CDR1 LGHNA and CDR2 YSLEER. The CDR3 region has the DNA TGCGCCAGCAGCCATGAGGCTGGATCTAGCGGGGGAGCCTACGAGCAGTACTTC. Translating it yields CASSHEAGSSGGAYEQYF.

This clonotype was seen many times. The chain couples TRBV5-6 to TRBJ2-3; D ambiguous. Trimming cost V 0 bases and J 1 base, with 9 bases left between them. CDR1 SGHDT and CDR2 YYEEEE come from the germline V gene. The CDR3 has 15 amino acids. This CDR3 reads CASSLVDTGTDTQYF. CDR3 DNA: TGTGCCAGCAGCTTGGTAGATACAGGCACAGATACGCAGTATTTT.

This clonotype was seen ten or more times. The J gene is TRBJ2-1, the V gene TRBV7-2; 9 bases map to TRBD1. J was trimmed by 3 bases and V by 5 bases; bases with no gene match: 5. The germline CDR1 and CDR2 sequences are SGHTA and FQGNSA. CDR3 length: 15 amino acids. Here the CDR3 reads CASSRGTGRYNEQFF. CDR3 nucleotide sequence: TGTGCCAGCAGCCGTGGGACAGGGCGCTACAATGAGCAGTTCTTC.

This clonotype was counted a few times. The V and J genes are TRBV14 and TRBJ1-6; tentative D call: TRBD1 (5 bases). Trimming cost V 1 base and J 0 bases, with 7 bases left between them. The CDR3 contains 16 residues. From germline, CDR1 is SGHDN and CDR2 FVKESK. CDR3 coding DNA: TGTGCCAGCAGCCAAGCAGGGAGCTCCTATAATTCACCCCTCCACTTT. Translation: CASSQAGSSYNSPLHF. Full variable domain (remainder filled in from reference TRBV14 and TRBJ1-6): EAGVTQFPSHSVIEKGQTVTLRCDPISGHDNLYWYRRVMGKEIKFLLHFVKESKQDESGMPNNRFLAERTGGTYSTLKVQPAELEDSGVYFCASSQAGSSYNSPLHFGNGTRLTVT.